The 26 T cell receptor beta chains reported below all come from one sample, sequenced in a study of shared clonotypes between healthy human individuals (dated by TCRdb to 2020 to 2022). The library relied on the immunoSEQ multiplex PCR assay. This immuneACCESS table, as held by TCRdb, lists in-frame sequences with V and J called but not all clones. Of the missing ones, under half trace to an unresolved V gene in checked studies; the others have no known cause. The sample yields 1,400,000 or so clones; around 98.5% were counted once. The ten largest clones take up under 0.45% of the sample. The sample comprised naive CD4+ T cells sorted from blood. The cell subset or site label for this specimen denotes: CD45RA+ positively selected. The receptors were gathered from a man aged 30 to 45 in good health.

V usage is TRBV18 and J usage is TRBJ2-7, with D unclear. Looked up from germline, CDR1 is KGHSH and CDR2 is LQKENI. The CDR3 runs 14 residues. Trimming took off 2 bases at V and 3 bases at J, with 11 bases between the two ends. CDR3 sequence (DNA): TGTGCCAGCTCACCAAAAACAGCCTACTACGAGCAGTACTTC. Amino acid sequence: CASSPKTAYYEQYF.

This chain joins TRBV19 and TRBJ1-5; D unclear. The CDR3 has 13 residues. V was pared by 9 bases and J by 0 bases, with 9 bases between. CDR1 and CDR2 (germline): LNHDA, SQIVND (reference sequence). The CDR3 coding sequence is TGTGCCAGCACGTATCATAGCAATCAGCCCCAGCATTTT. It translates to CASTYHSNQPQHF.

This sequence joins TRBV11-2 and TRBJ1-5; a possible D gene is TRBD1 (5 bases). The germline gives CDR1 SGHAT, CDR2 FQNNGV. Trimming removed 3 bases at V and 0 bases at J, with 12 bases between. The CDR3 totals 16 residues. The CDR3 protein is CASSLGRGLSNQPQHF. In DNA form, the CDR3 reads TGTGCCAGCAGCTTGGGGAGGGGCCTTAGCAATCAGCCCCAGCATTTT.

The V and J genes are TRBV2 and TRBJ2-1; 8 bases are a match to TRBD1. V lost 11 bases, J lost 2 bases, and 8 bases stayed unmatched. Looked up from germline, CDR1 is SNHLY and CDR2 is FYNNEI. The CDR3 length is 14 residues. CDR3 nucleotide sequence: TGTGCCCACTCGACAGGGGTCGCCTACAATGAGCAGTTCTTC. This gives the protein CAHSTGVAYNEQFF.

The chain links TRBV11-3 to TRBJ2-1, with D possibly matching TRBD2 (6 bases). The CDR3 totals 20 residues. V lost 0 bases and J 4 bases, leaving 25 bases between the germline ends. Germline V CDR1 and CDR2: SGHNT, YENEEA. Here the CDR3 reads CASSLDSRGGFRRDYNEQFF. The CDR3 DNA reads TGTGCCAGCAGCTTAGATTCAAGGGGAGGATTTAGAAGGGATTACAATGAGCAGTTCTTC.

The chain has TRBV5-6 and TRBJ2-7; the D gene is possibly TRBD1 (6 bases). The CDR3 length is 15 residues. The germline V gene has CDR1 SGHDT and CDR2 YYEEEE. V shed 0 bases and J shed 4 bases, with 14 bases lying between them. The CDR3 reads CASSLVRTVEYEQYF. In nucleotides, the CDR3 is TGTGCCAGCAGCTTGGTTCGGACAGTTGAGTACGAGCAGTACTTC.

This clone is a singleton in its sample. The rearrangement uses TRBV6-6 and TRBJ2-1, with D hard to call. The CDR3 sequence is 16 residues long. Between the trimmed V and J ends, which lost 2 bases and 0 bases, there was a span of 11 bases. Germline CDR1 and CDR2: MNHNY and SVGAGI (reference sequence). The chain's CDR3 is CASSYTRSPSYNEQFF. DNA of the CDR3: TGTGCCAGCAGTTACACGAGGTCTCCCTCCTACAATGAGCAGTTCTTC.

The DNA for the CDR3 is TGTGCCAGCAGCTCGGGACCGTCGACGAATCAGCCCCAGCATTTT. Its protein product is CASSSGPSTNQPQHF. V is TRBV7-9 and J is TRBJ1-5; maybe TRBD1 (5 bases). This CDR3 has 15 amino acids. The germline V and J ends were trimmed by 4 bases and 4 bases, with 14 bases remaining between them. Germline CDR1 SEHNR, CDR2 FQNEAQ (reference sequence).

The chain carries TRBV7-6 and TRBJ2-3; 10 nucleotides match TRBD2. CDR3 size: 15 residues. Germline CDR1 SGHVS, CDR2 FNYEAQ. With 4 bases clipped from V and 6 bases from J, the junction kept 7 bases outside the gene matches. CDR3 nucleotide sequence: TGTGCCAGCAGCTCACTCGGGACTAGCGCGGATACGCAGTATTTT. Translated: CASSSLGTSADTQYF.

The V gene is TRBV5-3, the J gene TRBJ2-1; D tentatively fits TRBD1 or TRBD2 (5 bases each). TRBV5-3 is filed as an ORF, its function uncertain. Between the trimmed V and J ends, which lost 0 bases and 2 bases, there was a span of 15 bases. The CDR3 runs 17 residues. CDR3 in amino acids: CARSLARDRKTYNEQFF. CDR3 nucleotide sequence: TGTGCCAGAAGCTTGGCTCGGGACCGAAAAACCTACAATGAGCAGTTCTTC.

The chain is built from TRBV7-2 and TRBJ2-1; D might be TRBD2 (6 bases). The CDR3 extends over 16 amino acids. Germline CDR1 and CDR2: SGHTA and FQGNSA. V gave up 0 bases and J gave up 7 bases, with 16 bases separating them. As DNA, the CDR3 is TGTGCCAGCAGCTTAGCGACGGGAGCTCTCCGGAATGAGCAGTTCTTC. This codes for CASSLATGALRNEQFF.

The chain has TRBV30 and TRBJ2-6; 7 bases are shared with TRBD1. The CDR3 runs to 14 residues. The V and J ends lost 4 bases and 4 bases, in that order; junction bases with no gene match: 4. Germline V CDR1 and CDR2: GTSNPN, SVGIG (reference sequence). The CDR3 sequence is CAWIGTAGANVLTF. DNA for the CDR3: TGTGCCTGGATTGGGACAGCCGGGGCCAACGTCCTGACTTTC.

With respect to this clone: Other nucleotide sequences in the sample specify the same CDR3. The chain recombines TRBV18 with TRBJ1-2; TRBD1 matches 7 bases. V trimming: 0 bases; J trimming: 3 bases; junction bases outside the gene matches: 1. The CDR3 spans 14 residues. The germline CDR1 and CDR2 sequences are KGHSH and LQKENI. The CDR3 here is CASSPPGTDYGYTF. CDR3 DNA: TGTGCCAGCTCACCACCCGGGACAGACTATGGCTACACCTTC.

CDR3 loop: CASSLLQREASEQFF. The DNA of the CDR3 is TGTGCCAGCAGTTTATTGCAGCGGGAGGCTAGTGAGCAGTTCTTC. The chain links TRBV28 to TRBJ2-1; 9 nucleotides match TRBD2. J was trimmed by 9 bases and V by 1 base; bases with no gene match: 7. The CDR3 contains 15 residues. Germline V gene sequence: CDR1 MDHEN, CDR2 SYDVKM.

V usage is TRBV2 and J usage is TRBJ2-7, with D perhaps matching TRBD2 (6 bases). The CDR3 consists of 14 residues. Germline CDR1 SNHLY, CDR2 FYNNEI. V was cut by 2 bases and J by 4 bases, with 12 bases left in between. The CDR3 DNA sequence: TGTGCCAGCAGTGAACCTAGCGTAAGTTACGAGCAGTACTTC. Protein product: CASSEPSVSYEQYF. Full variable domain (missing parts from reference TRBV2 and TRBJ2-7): EPEVTQTPSHQVTQMGQEVILRCVPISNHLYFYWYRQILGQKVEFLVSFYNNEISEKSEIFDDQFSVERPDGSNFTLKIRSTKLEDSAMYFCASSEPSVSYEQYFGPGTRLTVT.

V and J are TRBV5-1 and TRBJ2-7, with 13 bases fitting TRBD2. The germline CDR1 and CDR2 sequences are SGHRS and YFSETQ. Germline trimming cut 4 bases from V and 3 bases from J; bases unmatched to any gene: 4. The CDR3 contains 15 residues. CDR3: CASSKGLAGFYEQYF. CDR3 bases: TGCGCCAGCAGCAAGGGACTAGCGGGGTTCTACGAGCAGTACTTC.

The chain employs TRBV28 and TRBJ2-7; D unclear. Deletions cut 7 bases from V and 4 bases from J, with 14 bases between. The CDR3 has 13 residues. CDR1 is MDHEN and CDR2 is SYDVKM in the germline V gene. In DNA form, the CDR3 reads TGTGCCAGCACCACCGGACCATCTTACGAGCAGTACTTC. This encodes CASTTGPSYEQYF.

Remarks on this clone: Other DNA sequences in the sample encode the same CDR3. CDR3 in amino acids: CASSVGPNEKLFF. In nucleotides, the CDR3 is TGTGCCAGCAGCGTAGGACCAAATGAAAAACTGTTTTTT. The gene calls are TRBV9 and TRBJ1-4, with no clear D. The ends were cut back, 0 bases at V and 5 bases at J, with 5 bases in the middle. This CDR3 is built from 13 residues. Germline V gene data show CDR1 as SGDLS and CDR2 as YYNGEE.

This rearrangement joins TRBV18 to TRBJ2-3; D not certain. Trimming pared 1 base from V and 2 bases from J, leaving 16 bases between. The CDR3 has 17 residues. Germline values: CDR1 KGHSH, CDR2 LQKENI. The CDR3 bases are TGTGCCAGCTCACCACTAGCAGTGGGAACTATCACAGATACGCAGTATTTT. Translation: CASSPLAVGTITDTQYF. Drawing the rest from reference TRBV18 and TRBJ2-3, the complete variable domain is NAGVMQNPRHLVRRRGQEARLRCSPMKGHSHVYWYRQLPEEGLKFMVYLQKENIIDESGMPKERFSAEFPKEGPSILRIQQVVRGDSAAYFCASSPLAVGTITDTQYFGPGTRLTVL.

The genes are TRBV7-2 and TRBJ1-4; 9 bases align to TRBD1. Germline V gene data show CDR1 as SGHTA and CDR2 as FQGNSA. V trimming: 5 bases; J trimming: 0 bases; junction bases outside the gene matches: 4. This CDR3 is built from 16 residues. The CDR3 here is CASSRDRGATNEKLFF. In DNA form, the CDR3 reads TGTGCCAGCAGCCGCGACAGGGGGGCAACTAATGAAAAACTGTTTTTT.

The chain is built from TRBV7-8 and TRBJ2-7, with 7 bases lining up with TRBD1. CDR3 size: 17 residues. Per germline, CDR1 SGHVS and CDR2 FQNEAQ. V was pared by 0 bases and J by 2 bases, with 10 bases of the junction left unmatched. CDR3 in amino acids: CASSLAWDSHLPYEQYF. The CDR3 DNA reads TGTGCCAGCAGCTTAGCATGGGACAGCCATCTCCCCTACGAGCAGTACTTC. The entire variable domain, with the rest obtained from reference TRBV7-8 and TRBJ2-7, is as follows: GAGVSQSPRYKVAKRGQDVALRCDPISGHVSLFWYQQALGQGPEFLTYFQNEAQLDKSGLPSDRFFAERPEGSVSTLKIQRTQQEDSAVYLCASSLAWDSHLPYEQYFGPGTRLTVT.

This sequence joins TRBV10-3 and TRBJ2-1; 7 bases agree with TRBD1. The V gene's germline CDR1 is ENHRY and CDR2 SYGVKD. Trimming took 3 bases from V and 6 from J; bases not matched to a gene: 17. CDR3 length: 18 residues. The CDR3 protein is CAISDTRTDRVRGNEQFF. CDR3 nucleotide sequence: TGTGCCATCAGTGACACCCGAACAGACAGGGTTAGAGGCAATGAGCAGTTCTTC.

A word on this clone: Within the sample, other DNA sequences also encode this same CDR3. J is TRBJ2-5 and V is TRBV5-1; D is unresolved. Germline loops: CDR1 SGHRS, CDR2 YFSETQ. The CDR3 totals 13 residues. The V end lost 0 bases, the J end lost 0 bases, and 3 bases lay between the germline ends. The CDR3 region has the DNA TGCGCCAGCAGCTTGGAGAACCAAGAGACCCAGTACTTC. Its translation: CASSLENQETQYF.

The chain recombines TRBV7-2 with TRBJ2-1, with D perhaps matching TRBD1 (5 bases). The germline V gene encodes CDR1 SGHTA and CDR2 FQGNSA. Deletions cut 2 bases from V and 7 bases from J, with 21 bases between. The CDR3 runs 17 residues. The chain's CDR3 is CASSLWGQVVGRNEQFF. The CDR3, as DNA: TGTGCCAGCAGCTTATGGGGTCAGGTAGTGGGGCGGAATGAGCAGTTCTTC.

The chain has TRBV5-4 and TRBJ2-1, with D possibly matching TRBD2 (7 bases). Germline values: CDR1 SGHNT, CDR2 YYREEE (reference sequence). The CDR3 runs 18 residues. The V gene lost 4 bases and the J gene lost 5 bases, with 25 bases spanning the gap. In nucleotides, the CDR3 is TGTGCCAGCAGCGCGGGGGCCCCGACTAGTGCTCCGGACAATGAGCAGTTCTTC. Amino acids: CASSAGAPTSAPDNEQFF.

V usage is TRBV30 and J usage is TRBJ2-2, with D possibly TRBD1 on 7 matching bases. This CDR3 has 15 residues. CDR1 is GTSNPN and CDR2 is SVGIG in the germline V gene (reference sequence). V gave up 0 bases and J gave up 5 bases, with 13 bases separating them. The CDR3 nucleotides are TGTGCCTGGAGTGTTTTGGAGGGGGCAACCGGGGAGCTGTTTTTT. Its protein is CAWSVLEGATGELFF. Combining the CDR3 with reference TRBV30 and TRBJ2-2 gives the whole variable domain SQTIHQWPATLVQPVGSPLSLECTVEGTSNPNLYWYRQAAGRGLQLLFYSVGIGQISSEVPQNLSASRPQDRQFILSSKKLLLSDSGFYLCAWSVLEGATGELFFGEGSRLTVL.